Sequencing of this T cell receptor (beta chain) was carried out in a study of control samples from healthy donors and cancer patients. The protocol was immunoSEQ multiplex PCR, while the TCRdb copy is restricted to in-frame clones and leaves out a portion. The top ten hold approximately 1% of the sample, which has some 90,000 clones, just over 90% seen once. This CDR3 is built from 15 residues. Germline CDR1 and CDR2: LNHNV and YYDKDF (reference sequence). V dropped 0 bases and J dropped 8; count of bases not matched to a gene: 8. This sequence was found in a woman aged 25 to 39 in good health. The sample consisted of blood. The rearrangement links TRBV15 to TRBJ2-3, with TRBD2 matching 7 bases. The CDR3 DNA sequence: TGTGCCACCAGCAGAGACGGGGGGAAGGTCGGTACGCAGTATTTT. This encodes CATSRDGGKVGTQYF.